These 15 T cell receptor beta chains came from one sample sequenced in a study of regulatory T cells in long-lasting Graves disease. Time point here: newly diagnosed GD, antithyroid drugs for less than 3 months. Preparation of the TCR library used RNA extracted from PBMCs. iRepertoire HTBI primers and Arm-PCR of CDR3 regions built TCR beta libraries. TCRdb called the multiplex PCR reads again in MiXCR, with one record for every CDR3 protein. The sample has 450,000 to 600,000 distinct CDR3 sequences, approximately 13% seen once. These data were likewise used in another study, on T cells in Graves' hyperthyroidism and ophthalmopathy.

Sequenced here: peripheral blood mononuclear cells (PBMCs), sampled at new diagnosis, from a patient treated with antithyroid drugs. The receptors come from a man aged 25 to 40 with Graves disease.

The chain links TRBV3-1 to TRBJ2-2; 11 bases fit TRBD2. The CDR3 length is 16 residues. Germline CDR1 is LGHDT and CDR2 is YNNKEL (reference sequence). V gave up 6 bases and J gave up 4 bases; unmatched junction bases: 7. The CDR3 loop is CASSPRLAGRTGELFF. The CDR3 DNA sequence: TGTGCCAGCAGTCCTAGACTAGCGGGGCGCACCGGGGAGCTGTTTTTT.

This clonotype was counted many times. The chain uses TRBV24-1 and TRBJ1-3; a possible D gene is TRBD1 (6 bases). The CDR3 covers 15 residues. The germline V gene encodes CDR1 KGHDR and CDR2 SFDVKD. V lost 4 bases and J 9 bases, leaving 18 bases between the germline ends. The CDR3: CATSDRSDSLGTIYF. CDR3 nucleotide sequence: TGTGCCACCAGTGACCGGTCGGACAGCCTCGGCACCATATATTTT.

V usage is TRBV14 and J usage is TRBJ2-7; D is undetermined. CDR1 and CDR2 from the germline V gene are SGHDN and FVKESK. V lost 1 base to trimming and J lost 2 bases, with 15 bases between them. The CDR3 has 16 residues. CDR3 in amino acids: CASSQGWPGSPYEQYF. CDR3 sequence (DNA): TGTGCCAGCAGCCAAGGGTGGCCAGGCAGCCCCTACGAGCAGTACTTC.

This clonotype has ten or more counts. The CDR3 loop is CASSYSGNEETQYF. CDR3 sequence (DNA): TGTGCCAGCAGTTACTCAGGGAATGAAGAGACCCAGTACTTC. The chain uses TRBV6-5 and TRBJ2-5; D not certain. CDR1 and CDR2 from the germline V gene are MNHEY and SVGAGI. Trimming removed 0 bases at V and 3 bases at J, with 8 bases between. CDR3 length equals 14 residues.

This chain uses TRBV5-6 with TRBJ2-1; TRBD2 might be the D (6 bases). CDR1 is SGHDT, CDR2 YYEEEE, per germline. The CDR3 has 16 residues. V was trimmed by 0 bases and J by 6 bases, leaving 16 bases between them. The chain's CDR3 is CASSLAWGTVSNEQFF. Here the CDR3 DNA reads TGTGCCAGCAGCTTGGCATGGGGGACTGTCTCCAATGAGCAGTTCTTC.

The table lists this clonotype with a few counts. The V call is TRBV5-1, the J call TRBJ1-5; D remains ambiguous. Deletions cut 3 bases from V and 6 bases from J, with 13 bases between. The CDR3 runs to 14 residues. Germline CDR1 SGHRS, CDR2 YFSETQ. This CDR3 reads CASSSGLGSQPQHF. DNA of the CDR3: TGCGCCAGCAGCTCGGGCCTTGGGAGTCAGCCCCAGCATTTT. Full variable domain (missing parts from reference TRBV5-1 and TRBJ1-5): KAGVTQTPRYLIKTRGQQVTLSCSPISGHRSVSWYQQTPGQGLQFLFEYFSETQRNKGNFPGRFSGRQFSNSRSEMNVSTLELGDSALYLCASSSGLGSQPQHFGDGTRLSIL.

This clonotype was seen only a few times. The rearrangement uses TRBV11-3 and TRBJ2-2; D unclear. CDR1 SGHNT and CDR2 YENEEA come from the germline V gene. The CDR3 has 12 residues. The V gene lost 5 bases and the J gene lost 6 bases, with 7 bases spanning the gap. The CDR3 reads CASSPGSGELFF. CDR3 nucleotides: TGTGCCAGCAGCCCCGGCTCCGGGGAGCTGTTTTTT. Based on the CDR3 plus reference TRBV11-3 and TRBJ2-2, the full variable domain is EAGVVQSPRYKIIEKKQPVAFWCNPISGHNTLYWYLQNLGQGPELLIRYENEEAVDDSQLPKDRFSAERLKGVDSTLKIQPAELGDSAVYLCASSPGSGELFFGEGSRLTVL.

This clonotype was recorded at least ten times. The rearrangement joins TRBV6-1 to TRBJ1-5, with 7 nucleotides matching TRBD1. There are 14 residues in the CDR3. CDR1 and CDR2 from the germline V gene are MNHNS and SASEGT. J gave up 4 bases and V 6 bases, and 6 bases lay outside the gene matches. DNA of the CDR3: TGTGCCAGCAGAAGACAGGGCGCTAATCAGCCCCAGCATTTT. As protein: CASRRQGANQPQHF.

Ten or more counts support this clonotype. V usage is TRBV27 and J usage is TRBJ2-1; D possibly corresponds to TRBD1 (6 bases). The length of the CDR3 is 13 residues. Between the trimmed V and J ends, which lost 5 bases and 7 bases, there was a span of 12 bases. CDR1 and CDR2 (germline): MNHEY, SMNVEV (reference sequence). The CDR3 is CASSNLQGNEQFF. The CDR3, as DNA: TGTGCCAGCAGTAACTTGCAGGGGAATGAGCAGTTCTTC.

Many counts were recorded for this clonotype. The V and J genes are TRBV29-1 and TRBJ2-7, with unresolved D. The CDR3 sequence is 13 residues long. Deletions cut 4 bases from V and 0 bases from J, with 10 bases between. The germline V gene has CDR1 SQVTM and CDR2 ANQGSEA. The CDR3 here is CSVAGVRSYEQYF. The CDR3 coding sequence is TGCAGCGTTGCAGGCGTTCGCTCCTACGAGCAGTACTTC.

The chain carries TRBV30 and TRBJ1-2; 9 bases map to TRBD1. The CDR3 totals 12 residues. Germline CDR1 and CDR2: GTSNPN and SVGIG (reference sequence). V gave up 5 bases and J gave up 12 bases; unmatched junction bases: 10. This chain's CDR3 is CAWARDREGNTF. In DNA form, the CDR3 reads TGTGCCTGGGCCCGGGACAGGGAAGGCAACACCTTC.

To note about this clonotype: The junction differs from germline at one of its ends, possibly a read error. The chain has TRBV7-9 and TRBJ2-1; 7 bases match TRBD2. The CDR3 contains 16 residues. Germline loops: CDR1 SEHNR, CDR2 FQNEAQ (reference sequence). The CDR3 coding sequence is TGTGCCAGCACCTTAAACCTAGCGGTCTCCTACAATGAGCAGTTCTTC. Translation: CASTLNLAVSYNEQFF.

On this clonotype: Being one base from a much bigger clone, this may be a read error. The J gene is TRBJ1-1, the V gene TRBV27; D gene ambiguous. The V gene lost 5 bases and the J gene lost 4 bases, with 11 bases spanning the gap. CDR3 size: 13 residues. In germline, CDR1 is MNHEY, CDR2 SMNVEV (reference sequence). DNA of the CDR3: TGTGCCAGCAGTAGGCGGTTGGGCACTGAAGCTTTCTTT. Translated, it gives CASSRRLGTEAFF.

This clonotype was recorded at least ten times. The rearrangement uses TRBV7-9 and TRBJ2-1, with D possibly matching TRBD2 (6 bases). The CDR3 runs 17 residues. The germline V gene encodes CDR1 SEHNR and CDR2 FQNEAQ (reference sequence). Trimming left V 1 base short and J 1 base short, with 14 bases between. Written as DNA, the CDR3 is TGTGCCAGCAGCTTAGAGGGTCTGGGGGGATCCTACAATGAGCAGTTCTTC. Its protein is CASSLEGLGGSYNEQFF. The full variable domain, completed using reference TRBV7-9 and TRBJ2-1, is DTGVSQNPRHKITKRGQNVTFRCDPISEHNRLYWYRQTLGQGPEFLTYFQNEAQLEKSRLLSDRFSAERPKGSFSTLEIQRTEQGDSAMYLCASSLEGLGGSYNEQFFGPGTRLTVL.

V and J are TRBV20-1 and TRBJ1-3; 7 bases are a match to TRBD1. Germline CDR1 reads DFQATT; CDR2 reads SNEGSKA (reference sequence). The CDR3 spans 14 residues. Trimming removed 6 bases from V and 0 bases from J; junction bases left unmatched: 5. In DNA form, the CDR3 reads TGCAGTGCAGTCCGGGACAGCTCTGGAAACACCATATATTTT. This codes for CSAVRDSSGNTIYF.